The entry below describes one T cell receptor beta chain. The data are from a study of technical replicates of blood from several donors. CDR3 length: 16 residues. V dropped 4 bases and J dropped 3; count of bases not matched to a gene: 5. Germline V CDR1 and CDR2: MGHDK, SYGVNS. Measured with immunoSEQ multiplex PCR; TCRdb has only the in-frame clones, and not every one. The table lists 70,000 to 85,000 clones, about 97% of them singletons. Sequencing was carried out using T cells isolated from PBMCs. The J gene is TRBJ2-1, the V gene TRBV25-1; 11 bases match TRBD2. The clonotype comes from a human donor in good health. In DNA, the CDR3 is TGTGCCAGCAGTGCCGGGACTAGCGGATTCTACAATGAGCAGTTCTTC. Translation gives CASSAGTSGFYNEQFF.